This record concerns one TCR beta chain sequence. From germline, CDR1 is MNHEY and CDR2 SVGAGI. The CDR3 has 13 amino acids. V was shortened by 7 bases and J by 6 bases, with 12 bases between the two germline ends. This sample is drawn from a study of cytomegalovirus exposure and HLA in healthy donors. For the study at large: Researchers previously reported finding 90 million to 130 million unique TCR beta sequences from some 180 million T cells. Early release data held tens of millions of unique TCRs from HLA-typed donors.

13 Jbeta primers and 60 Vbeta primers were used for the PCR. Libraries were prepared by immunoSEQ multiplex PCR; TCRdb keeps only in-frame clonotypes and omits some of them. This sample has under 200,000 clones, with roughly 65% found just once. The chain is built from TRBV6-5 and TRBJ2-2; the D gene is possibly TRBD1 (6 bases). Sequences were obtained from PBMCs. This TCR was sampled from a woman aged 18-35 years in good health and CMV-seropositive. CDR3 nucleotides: TGTGCCAGCACCGAGGACAGCTCCGGGGAGCTGTTTTTT. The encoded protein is CASTEDSSGELFF.